The 24 T cell receptor beta chains below were found in one sample sequenced in a study of blood T cell repertoires in COVID-19. The method was immunoSEQ multiplex PCR; TCRdb's version includes in-frame clones alone and lacks a portion of them. The sample holds approximately 200,000 clones, almost 80% seen once. Sequencing was carried out using peripheral blood. These receptors were collected from a man between 60 and 70 years old with active or convalescent COVID-19.

This clone was observed many times. The CDR3 bases are TGCGCCAGCAGCATGATACAGGGGGCAGGCACCGGGGAGCTGTTTTTT. This encodes CASSMIQGAGTGELFF. The rearrangement links TRBV5-1 to TRBJ2-2; 9 bases fit TRBD1. The V segment lost 4 bases and the J segment 4 bases; nucleotides outside the gene matches: 8. Per the germline V gene, CDR1 is SGHRS and CDR2 is YFSETQ. There are 16 residues in the CDR3.

This chain connects TRBV9 to TRBJ2-3; no clear D gene. Trimming left V 0 bases short and J 2 bases short, with 7 bases between. CDR3 size: 14 residues. In germline, CDR1 is SGDLS, CDR2 YYNGEE. CDR3 nucleotide sequence: TGTGCCAGCAGCGTAGACTCTAACACAGATACGCAGTATTTT. Protein: CASSVDSNTDTQYF.

The chain links TRBV2 to TRBJ2-1; tentative D call: TRBD2 (7 bases). CDR1 and CDR2 from the germline V gene are SNHLY and FYNNEI. V dropped 7 bases and J dropped 6 bases, with 16 bases sitting between them. The CDR3 spans 14 residues. The CDR3 reads CASTATRGGNEQFF. CDR3 DNA: TGTGCCAGCACGGCGACTAGGGGGGGCAATGAGCAGTTCTTC.

The chain uses TRBV19 and TRBJ2-5; 7 nucleotides match TRBD1. The CDR3 covers 14 residues. Per germline, CDR1 LNHDA and CDR2 SQIVND (reference sequence). J was trimmed by 9 bases and V by 3 bases; bases with no gene match: 10. The CDR3 DNA follows: TGTGCCAGTAGTATTAGCAGGGGCCAGGGGGCCCAGTACTTC. Amino acid sequence: CASSISRGQGAQYF.

The chain has TRBV28 and TRBJ1-2; 8 bases agree with TRBD1. This CDR3 region has 15 residues. The V and J ends lost 5 bases and 8 bases, in that order; junction bases with no gene match: 13. Germline V gives CDR1 MDHEN, CDR2 SYDVKM. CDR3 DNA sequence: TGTGCCAGCAGTCCCTCGGGACAGGCTTCAGTGGGCTACACCTTC. This encodes CASSPSGQASVGYTF.

This clone was seen just once. V gene TRBV5-1 combines with J gene TRBJ2-7; 9 bases are shared with TRBD1. V lost 3 bases and J lost 2; bases outside the gene matches: 3. The germline CDR1 and CDR2 sequences are SGHRS and YFSETQ. This CDR3 contains 14 residues. The DNA of the CDR3 is TGCGCCAGCAGCTCTGGACAGGGGACCTACGAGCAGTACTTC. Translated: CASSSGQGTYEQYF.

V and J are TRBV25-1 and TRBJ1-6; D uncertain. Trimming left V 1 base short and J 7 bases short, with 14 bases between. The CDR3 is 16 amino acids. Germline values: CDR1 MGHDK, CDR2 SYGVNS. CDR3 amino acids: CASSEWVERGNSPLHF. DNA of the CDR3: TGTGCCAGCAGTGAATGGGTCGAGAGAGGAAATTCACCCCTCCACTTT. The variable domain in full, with the rest retrieved from reference TRBV25-1 and TRBJ1-6, is EADIYQTPRYLVIGTGKKITLECSQTMGHDKMYWYQQDPGMELHLIHYSYGVNSTEKGDLSSESTVSRIRTEHFPLTLESARPSHTSQYLCASSEWVERGNSPLHFGNGTRLTVT.

This clone was seen a single time. The chain couples TRBV7-8 to TRBJ1-5, with 10 positions matching TRBD1. The CDR3 covers 17 residues. Germline trimming cut 6 bases from V and 2 bases from J; bases unmatched to any gene: 10. Germline values: CDR1 SGHVS, CDR2 FQNEAQ. CDR3 sequence (DNA): TGTGCCAGCAGTCAATCCGGGACAGGGGTTCGCAATCAGCCCCAGCATTTT. This translates into CASSQSGTGVRNQPQHF.

The chain employs TRBV28 and TRBJ2-7; D is perhaps TRBD2 (6 bases). The CDR3 consists of 15 residues. Trimming left V 2 bases short and J 0 bases short, with 11 bases between. CDR1 is MDHEN and CDR2 is SYDVKM in the germline V gene. The CDR3 sequence: CASSLAGTTSYEQYF. The CDR3 coding sequence is TGTGCCAGCAGTTTAGCGGGAACGACCTCCTACGAGCAGTACTTC.

V is TRBV10-1 and J is TRBJ2-3; 14 bases are a match to TRBD2. J lost 2 bases, V lost 4 bases, and 17 bases had no gene match. The CDR3 has 21 residues. Germline V gene lookup returns CDR1 WNHNN and CDR2 SYGVQD (reference sequence). The CDR3 spells CASSADRVVTSGRDHTDTQYF. DNA for the CDR3: TGCGCCAGCAGTGCCGACAGGGTTGTGACTAGCGGGAGGGACCACACAGATACGCAGTATTTT.

This clone has just a few counts. This sequence joins TRBV10-3 and TRBJ2-7; D is unresolved. V was pared by 10 bases and J by 3 bases, with 10 bases between. The CDR3 loop spans 11 amino acids. The germline CDR1 and CDR2 sequences are ENHRY and SYGVKD. The CDR3 protein is CATQKDYEQYF. The CDR3, as DNA: TGTGCCACCCAGAAAGACTACGAGCAGTACTTC.

This clone has just one count. The rearrangement joins TRBV6-2 or TRBV6-3 to TRBJ2-7; a possible D gene is TRBD2 (6 bases). Per germline, CDR1 MNHEY and CDR2 SVGEGT. Trimming took off 0 bases at V and 5 bases at J, with 14 bases between the two ends. The CDR3 covers 15 residues. The DNA of the CDR3 is TGTGCCAGCAGTTACTCGAGGGGACTGTACCACGAGCAGTACTTC. This translates into CASSYSRGLYHEQYF.

This clone is a singleton in its sample. This rearrangement joins TRBV28 to TRBJ2-5, with D possibly matching TRBD2 (6 bases). Germline loops: CDR1 MDHEN, CDR2 SYDVKM. This CDR3 contains 15 residues. V lost 5 bases and J 2 bases, leaving 15 bases between the germline ends. The CDR3 DNA follows: TGTGCCAGCAGTCCCCACGGGGCGGGACAAGAGACCCAGTACTTC. Protein sequence: CASSPHGAGQETQYF.

The chain is built from TRBV6-2 or TRBV6-3 and TRBJ2-7, with TRBD2 identical over 9 bases. J gave up 4 bases and V 3 bases, and 10 bases lay outside the gene matches. Germline CDR1 MNHEY, CDR2 SVGEGT. This CDR3 comprises 16 residues. DNA of the CDR3: TGTGCCAGCAGTTATATCCACGGTAGCGGGAGTTACGAGCAGTACTTC. Residues: CASSYIHGSGSYEQYF.

In this sample, this clone turned up once. The genes are TRBV5-5 and TRBJ1-6; 8 bases agree with TRBD1. The V gene end was trimmed by 1 base and the J gene end by 11 bases; junction bases not matched to a gene: 5. From germline, CDR1 is SGHKS and CDR2 YYEKEE (reference sequence). This CDR3 is built from 14 residues. In nucleotides, the CDR3 is TGTGCCAGCAGCTTGAGGACAGGGCGGGCACCCCTCCACTTT. It encodes CASSLRTGRAPLHF.

V gene TRBV10-3 combines with J gene TRBJ2-3; D might be TRBD2 (5 bases). Deletions cut 6 bases from V and 1 base from J, with 8 bases between. CDR3 length: 13 residues. Germline V gene data show CDR1 as ENHRY and CDR2 as SYGVKD. As DNA, the CDR3 is TGTGCCATCAGGGGAGAAGGCACAGATACGCAGTATTTT. Amino acids: CAIRGEGTDTQYF.

V and J are TRBV5-4 and TRBJ2-3; a weak D match, TRBD2 (6 bases). V was pared by 6 bases and J by 2 bases, with 10 bases between. The CDR3 is made up of 13 amino acids. CDR1 and CDR2 from the germline V gene are SGHNT and YYREEE (reference sequence). The CDR3 region has the DNA TGTGCCAGCAACGCACTAGCCACAGATACGCAGTATTTT. This codes for CASNALATDTQYF.

The rearrangement joins TRBV6-5 to TRBJ1-1, with TRBD1 matching over 8 bases. The V and J ends lost 0 bases and 1 base, in that order; junction bases with no gene match: 1. CDR3 size: 15 residues. The germline V gene has CDR1 MNHEY and CDR2 SVGAGI. In DNA, the CDR3 is TGTGCCAGCAGTTACTCGACAGGGGAGAACACTGAAGCTTTCTTT. This sequence encodes CASSYSTGENTEAFF.

The table lists this clone with a count of one. This chain connects TRBV7-9 to TRBJ2-7, with 11 bases matching TRBD2. V gave up 4 bases and J gave up 2 bases; unmatched junction bases: 7. Germline V lookup: CDR1 SEHNR, CDR2 FQNEAQ (reference sequence). The CDR3 has 16 amino acids. As DNA, the CDR3 is TGTGCCAGCAGCTCACTGGGGACTAGCGGAACCTACGAGCAGTACTTC. Its protein product is CASSSLGTSGTYEQYF. The complete variable domain, with remaining parts taken from reference TRBV7-9 and TRBJ2-7, reads DTGVSQNPRHKITKRGQNVTFRCDPISEHNRLYWYRQTLGQGPEFLTYFQNEAQLEKSRLLSDRFSAERPKGSFSTLEIQRTEQGDSAMYLCASSSLGTSGTYEQYFGPGTRLTVT.

The gene calls are TRBV27 and TRBJ1-1, with no clear D. Germline values: CDR1 MNHEY, CDR2 SMNVEV (reference sequence). The CDR3 extends over 15 amino acids. V was clipped by 2 bases and J by 5 bases, with 15 bases between them. The CDR3 protein is CASSLLGRSRTEAFF. Written as DNA, the CDR3 is TGTGCCAGCAGTTTACTAGGAAGATCGAGAACTGAAGCTTTCTTT.

The rearrangement uses TRBV4-1 and TRBJ2-7; perhaps TRBD1 as D (6 bases). The CDR3 loop spans 16 amino acids. The germline V gene has CDR1 MGHRA and CDR2 YSYEKL. V shed 1 base and J shed 0 bases, with 13 bases lying between them. This chain's CDR3 is CASSQGTALLSYEQYF. CDR3 DNA: TGCGCCAGCAGCCAAGGGACAGCTCTCCTCTCCTACGAGCAGTACTTC.

V and J are TRBV3-1 (or the pseudogene TRBV3-2) and TRBJ2-6, with D possibly matching TRBD2 (6 bases). The V gene's germline CDR1 is LGHDT and CDR2 YNNKEL (reference sequence). Trimming removed 6 bases at V and 2 bases at J, with 11 bases between. The CDR3 contains 15 residues. The CDR3 sequence is CASRNREAGANVLTF. CDR3 nucleotides: TGTGCCAGCAGAAATAGGGAGGCTGGGGCCAACGTCCTGACTTTC.

This chain uses TRBV28 with TRBJ1-2; TRBD1 matches 8 bases. After removal of 5 bases from V and 3 bases from J, the junction contained 5 bases not matched to a gene. CDR3 length: 14 residues. From germline, CDR1 is MDHEN and CDR2 SYDVKM. The CDR3 reads CASSTRGRDYGYTF. In DNA, the CDR3 is TGTGCCAGCAGTACCAGGGGGCGGGACTATGGCTACACCTTC.

The chain joins TRBV3-1 (or the pseudogene TRBV3-2) to TRBJ2-1; D possibly corresponds to TRBD1 (6 bases). The CDR3 is made up of 15 amino acids. Trimming removed 4 bases from V and 2 bases from J, with 12 bases in between. Germline CDR1 is LGHDT and CDR2 is YNNKEL (reference sequence). The CDR3 nucleotides read TGTGCCAGCAGCCGAAGACAGGTGGCCTACAATGAGCAGTTCTTC. Amino acid sequence: CASSRRQVAYNEQFF.